These 5 T cell receptor beta chains share one sample of origin, sequenced in a study of T cells in Graves' hyperthyroidism and ophthalmopathy. There were TCR beta CDR3 regions amplified from RNA transcripts. The HTBI primer set was used in a first-round RT-PCR of the TCR CDR3. TCRdb reprocessed the multiplex PCR reads via MiXCR and lists one record per CDR3 protein. The sample contains about 200,000 distinct CDR3 sequences, about a sixth of which appear only once. Sequenced material: blood. These TCRs come from a woman aged 45-60 years with Graves' hyperthyroidism.

The chain is built from TRBV10-3 and TRBJ1-5; 7 positions agree with TRBD1. Germline V CDR1 and CDR2: ENHRY, SYGVKD. This CDR3 has 13 amino acids. Trimming cost V 4 bases and J 4 bases; bases outside gene matches: 1. The CDR3 coding sequence is TGTGCCATCAGTGCACAGGGGAATCAGCCCCAGCATTTT. It translates to CAISAQGNQPQHF.

This chain connects TRBV20-1 to TRBJ2-3; tentative D call: TRBD1 (5 bases). Per germline, CDR1 DFQATT and CDR2 SNEGSKA (reference sequence). The CDR3 extends over 16 amino acids. Trimming left V 5 bases short and J 0 bases short, with 18 bases between. The CDR3 here is CSARNPQGTSTDTQYF. The CDR3 bases are TGCAGTGCTCGAAACCCCCAGGGAACTAGCACAGATACGCAGTATTTT.

A remark on this clonotype: It may be a read error: a sequence one base away is much more abundant. This CDR3 is CSADSSYEQFF. DNA for the CDR3: TGCAGTGCTGACAGCTCCTACGAGCAGTTCTTC. The rearrangement joins TRBV20-1 to TRBJ2-7, with D tentatively TRBD1 (5 bases). Gene TRBJ2-1 matches the end of the DNA better, so the J call may be wrong. The germline V gene has CDR1 DFQATT and CDR2 SNEGSKA (reference sequence). The length of the CDR3 is 11 residues.

The chain has TRBV3-1 and TRBJ2-7, with 9 bases identical to TRBD1. The ends lost 5 bases at V and 3 bases at J; junction bases unmatched: 8. CDR1 LGHDT and CDR2 YNNKEL come from the germline V gene (reference sequence). CDR3 length: 15 residues. The CDR3: CASSTQGGQGYEQYF. CDR3 in DNA: TGTGCCAGCAGCACCCAAGGGGGACAGGGCTACGAGCAGTACTTC.

The chain employs TRBV27 and TRBJ2-7, with 13 bases that match TRBD2. CDR1 is MNHEY, CDR2 SMNVEV, per germline (reference sequence). CDR3 size: 14 residues. V lost 4 bases, J lost 6 bases, and 3 bases stayed unmatched. CDR3 sequence: CASSSGTSGAEQYF. Written as DNA, the CDR3 is TGTGCCAGCAGTTCCGGGACTAGCGGGGCCGAGCAGTACTTC.